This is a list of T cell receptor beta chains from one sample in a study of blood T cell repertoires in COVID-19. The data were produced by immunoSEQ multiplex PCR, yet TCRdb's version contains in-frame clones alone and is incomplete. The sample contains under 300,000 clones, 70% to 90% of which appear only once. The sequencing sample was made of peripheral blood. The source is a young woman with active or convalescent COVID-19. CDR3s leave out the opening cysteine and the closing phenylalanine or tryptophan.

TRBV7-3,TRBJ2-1,ASSLTVGGEQF
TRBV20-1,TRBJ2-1,SASSGGSYNEQF
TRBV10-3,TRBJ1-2,AISEHDSSYGYT
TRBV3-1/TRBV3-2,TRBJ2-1,ASSHPHDRGRNNEQF
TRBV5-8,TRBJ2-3,ASSLGAGVSGDTQY
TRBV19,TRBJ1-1,ASSIDTGGTEAF
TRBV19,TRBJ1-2,ASSIVQGGLYGYT
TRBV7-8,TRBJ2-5,ASSLGVGAGEETQY
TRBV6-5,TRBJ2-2,ASSYSRGGTGELF
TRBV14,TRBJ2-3,ASSQLAGSDTQY
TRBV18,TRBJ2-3,ASSKQPQGTDTQY
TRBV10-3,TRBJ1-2,AIRGDRGGFGYT
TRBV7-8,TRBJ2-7,ASSLESSGEQY
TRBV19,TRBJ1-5,ASSDPRDRGLYGNQPQH
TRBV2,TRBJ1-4,ASRRAIATNEKLF
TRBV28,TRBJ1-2,ASSLPPGQEGFYT